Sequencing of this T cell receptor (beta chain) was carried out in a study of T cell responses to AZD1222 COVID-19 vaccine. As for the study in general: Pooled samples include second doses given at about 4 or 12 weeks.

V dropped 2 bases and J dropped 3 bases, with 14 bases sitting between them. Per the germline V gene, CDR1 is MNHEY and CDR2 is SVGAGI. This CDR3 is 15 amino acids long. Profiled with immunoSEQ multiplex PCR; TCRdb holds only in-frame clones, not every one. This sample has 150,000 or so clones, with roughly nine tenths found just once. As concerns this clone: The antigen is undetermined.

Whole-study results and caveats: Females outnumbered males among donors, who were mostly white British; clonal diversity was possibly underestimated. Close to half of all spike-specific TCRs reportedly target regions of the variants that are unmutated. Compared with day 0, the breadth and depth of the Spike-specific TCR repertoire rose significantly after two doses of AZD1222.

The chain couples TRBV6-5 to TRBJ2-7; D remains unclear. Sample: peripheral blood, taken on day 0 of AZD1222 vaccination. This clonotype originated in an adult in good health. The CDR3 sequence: CASSYLRIPLYEQYF. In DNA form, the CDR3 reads TGTGCCAGCAGTTACCTCAGGATCCCCCTCTACGAGCAGTACTTC.